The 7 T cell receptor beta chains below come from one sample, sequenced in a study of blood T cell repertoires in COVID-19. Libraries were prepared by immunoSEQ multiplex PCR; TCRdb keeps only in-frame clonotypes and omits some of them. This sample has 150,000 to 200,000 clones, with 80% to 90% found just once. What was sequenced was PBMCs or T cells enriched from blood (not recorded which). All receptors come from a man aged 40-49 years who had recovered from COVID-19.

This clone was picked up one time. This chain uses TRBV7-2 with TRBJ2-2; tentatively, D is TRBD2 (6 bases). The CDR3 runs 15 residues. The V gene's germline CDR1 is SGHTA and CDR2 FQGNSA. Trimming shortened V by 3 bases and J by 1 base, and 9 bases separated the two germline ends. The CDR3 nucleotides are TGTGCCAGCAGCTTCCATAGCGGGAACACCGGGGAGCTGTTTTTT. Translating it yields CASSFHSGNTGELFF.

The chain uses TRBV5-4 and TRBJ1-2, with TRBD1 as a possible D gene (5 bases). The CDR3 is 16 residues long. The V and J ends lost 0 bases and 6 bases respectively, with 18 bases between them. Germline V gives CDR1 SGHNT, CDR2 YYREEE (reference sequence). CDR3 loop: CASSLARQGTRNGYTF. CDR3 nucleotide sequence: TGTGCCAGCAGCTTGGCCAGGCAGGGTACGCGTAATGGCTACACCTTC. The entire variable domain, with the rest obtained from reference TRBV5-4 and TRBJ1-2, is as follows: ETGVTQSPTHLIKTRGQQVTLRCSSQSGHNTVSWYQQALGQGPQFIFQYYREEENGRGNFPPRFSGLQFPNYSSELNVNALELDDSALYLCASSLARQGTRNGYTFGSGTRLTVV.

The chain recombines TRBV2 with TRBJ2-7, with D unclear. Germline V gene lookup returns CDR1 SNHLY and CDR2 FYNNEI. The CDR3 is made up of 10 amino acids. V lost 6 bases, J lost 3 bases, and 3 bases lay in between. The CDR3 DNA reads as TGTGCCAGCAGCAGCTACGAGCAGTACGTC. The encoded protein is CASSSYEQYV.

The chain combines TRBV19 with TRBJ2-3; 7 bases fit TRBD2. Germline V gene data show CDR1 as LNHDA and CDR2 as SQIVND (reference sequence). Germline trimming cut 6 bases from V and 3 bases from J; bases unmatched to any gene: 3. This CDR3 region has 13 residues. CDR3 amino acids: CASRVSGTDTQYF. CDR3 DNA sequence: TGTGCCAGTAGAGTTAGCGGGACAGATACGCAGTATTTT.

This clone was detected only once. CDR3 sequence reads: CASSTRDREGYTF. CDR3 sequence (DNA): TGCGCCAGCAGTACCCGGGACAGGGAAGGCTACACCTTC. This rearrangement joins TRBV4-1 to TRBJ1-2; 9 bases are a match to TRBD1. Germline trimming cut 6 bases from V and 8 bases from J; bases unmatched to any gene: 7. This CDR3 region has 13 residues. Germline lookup yields CDR1 MGHRA and CDR2 YSYEKL.

This clone appeared many times. The gene calls are TRBV19 and TRBJ2-1; a weak D match, TRBD2 (5 bases). Trimming took off 6 bases at V and 11 bases at J, with 14 bases between the two ends. The CDR3 sequence is 12 residues long. The germline V gene has CDR1 LNHDA and CDR2 SQIVND (reference sequence). The CDR3 coding sequence is TGTGCCAGTAGATCCCCCGCGGGCCAGCAGTTCTTC. Its translation is CASRSPAGQQFF.

This chain joins TRBV19 and TRBJ2-1; maybe TRBD1 (6 bases). Germline-derived CDR1 and CDR2 are LNHDA and SQIVND (reference sequence). This CDR3 contains 13 residues. Trimming took 1 base from V and 8 from J, leaving 9 bases between them. CDR3 region: CASSIGGLDEQFF. DNA for the CDR3: TGTGCCAGTAGTATAGGGGGGCTGGATGAGCAGTTCTTC.